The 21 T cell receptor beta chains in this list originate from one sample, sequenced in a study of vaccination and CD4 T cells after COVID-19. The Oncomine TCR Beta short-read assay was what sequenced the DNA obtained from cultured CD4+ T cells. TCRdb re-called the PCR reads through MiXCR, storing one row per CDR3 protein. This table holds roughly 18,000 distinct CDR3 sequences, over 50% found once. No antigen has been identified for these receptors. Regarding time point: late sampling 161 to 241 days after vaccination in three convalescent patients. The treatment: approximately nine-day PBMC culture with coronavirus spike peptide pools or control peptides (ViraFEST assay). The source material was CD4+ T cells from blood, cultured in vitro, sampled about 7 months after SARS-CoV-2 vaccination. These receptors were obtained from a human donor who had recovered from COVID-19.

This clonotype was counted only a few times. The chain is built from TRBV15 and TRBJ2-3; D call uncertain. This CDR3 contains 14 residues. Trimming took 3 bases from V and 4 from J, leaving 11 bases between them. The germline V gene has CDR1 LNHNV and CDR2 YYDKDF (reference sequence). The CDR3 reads CATSSPMGADTQYF. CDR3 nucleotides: TGTGCCACCAGCAGTCCCATGGGCGCAGATACGCAGTATTTT.

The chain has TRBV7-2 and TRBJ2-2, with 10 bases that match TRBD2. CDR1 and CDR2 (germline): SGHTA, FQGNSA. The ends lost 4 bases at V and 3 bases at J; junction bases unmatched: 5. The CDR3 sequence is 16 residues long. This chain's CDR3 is CASSSGLAVHTGELFF. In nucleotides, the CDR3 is TGTGCCAGCAGCTCCGGACTAGCGGTTCACACCGGGGAGCTGTTTTTT. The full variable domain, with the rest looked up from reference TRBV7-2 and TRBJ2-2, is GAGVSQSPSNKVTEKGKDVELRCDPISGHTALYWYRQSLGQGLEFLIYFQGNSAPDKSGLPSDRFSAERTGGSVSTLTIQRTQQEDSAVYLCASSSGLAVHTGELFFGEGSRLTVL.

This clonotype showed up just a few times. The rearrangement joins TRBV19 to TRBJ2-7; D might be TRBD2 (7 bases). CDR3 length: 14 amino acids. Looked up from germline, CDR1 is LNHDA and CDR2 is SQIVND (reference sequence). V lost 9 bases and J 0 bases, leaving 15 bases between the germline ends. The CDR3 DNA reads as TGTGCCAGCCGAGGAGGGGGGGTCTCCTACGAGCAGTACTTC. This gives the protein CASRGGGVSYEQYF.

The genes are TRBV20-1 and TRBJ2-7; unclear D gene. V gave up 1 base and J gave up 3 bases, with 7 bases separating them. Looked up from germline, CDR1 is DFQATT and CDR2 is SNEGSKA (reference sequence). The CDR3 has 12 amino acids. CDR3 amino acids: CSARGPSYEQYF. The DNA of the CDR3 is TGCAGTGCTAGAGGACCGAGCTACGAGCAGTACTTC.

The CDR3 DNA reads as TGTGCCAGCGGAGCAGGGGGAGCCAAAAACATTCAGTACTTC. Amino acids: CASGAGGAKNIQYF. The rearrangement uses TRBV7-2 and TRBJ2-4, with 7 bases lining up with TRBD1. Trimming cost V 8 bases and J 0 bases; bases outside gene matches: 4. The V gene's germline CDR1 is SGHTA and CDR2 FQGNSA. This CDR3 is 14 amino acids long.

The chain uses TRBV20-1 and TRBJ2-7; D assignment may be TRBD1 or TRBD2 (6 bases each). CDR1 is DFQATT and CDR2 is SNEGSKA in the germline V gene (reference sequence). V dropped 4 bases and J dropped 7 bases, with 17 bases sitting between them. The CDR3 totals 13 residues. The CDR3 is CSAILPGAQEQYF. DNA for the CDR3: TGCAGTGCTATTCTTCCGGGGGCGCAAGAGCAGTACTTC.

The CDR3 here is CASSRPGGNEQFF. CDR3 in DNA: TGTGCCAGCAGCCGCCCTGGCGGGAATGAGCAGTTCTTC. The V gene is TRBV6-1, the J gene TRBJ2-1, with a weak D call TRBD2 (5 bases). The CDR3 extends over 13 amino acids. Trimming shortened V by 6 bases and J by 7 bases, and 13 bases separated the two germline ends. Per germline, CDR1 MNHNS and CDR2 SASEGT.

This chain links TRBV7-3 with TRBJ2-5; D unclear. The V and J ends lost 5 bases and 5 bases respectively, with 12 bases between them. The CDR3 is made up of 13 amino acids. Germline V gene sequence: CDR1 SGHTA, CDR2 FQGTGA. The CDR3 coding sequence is TGTGCCAGCAGCGTAGAGATCTGGGAGACCCAGTACTTC. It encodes CASSVEIWETQYF.

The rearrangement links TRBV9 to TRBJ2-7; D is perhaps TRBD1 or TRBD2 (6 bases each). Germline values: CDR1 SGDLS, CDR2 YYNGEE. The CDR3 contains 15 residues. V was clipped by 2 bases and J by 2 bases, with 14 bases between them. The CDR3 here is CASSVRGTPTYEQYF. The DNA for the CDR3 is TGTGCCAGCAGCGTTCGGGGGACACCTACCTACGAGCAGTACTTC.

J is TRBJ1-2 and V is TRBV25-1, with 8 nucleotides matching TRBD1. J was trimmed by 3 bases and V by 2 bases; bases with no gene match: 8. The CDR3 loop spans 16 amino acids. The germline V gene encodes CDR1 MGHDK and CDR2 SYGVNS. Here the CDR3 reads CASSEGSGGSYYGYTF. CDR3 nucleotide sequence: TGTGCCAGCAGTGAAGGGTCAGGGGGCTCGTACTATGGCTACACCTTC.

CDR3 protein: CASSQAATQGETQYF. In DNA, the CDR3 is TGTGCCAGCAGCCAAGCGGCTACCCAAGGGGAGACCCAGTACTTC. The gene calls are TRBV4-2 and TRBJ2-5; D not resolved. Between the trimmed V and J ends, which lost 1 base and 5 bases, there was a span of 14 bases. From germline, CDR1 is LGHNA and CDR2 YNFKEQ. This CDR3 comprises 15 residues.

Here the CDR3 DNA reads TGTGCCAGCAGCACTAGGGCGGCGGGAGGGAACACCGGGGAGCTGTTTTTT. Translation: CASSTRAAGGNTGELFF. The rearrangement links TRBV6-1 to TRBJ2-2; TRBD2 agrees at 8 bases. V shed 6 bases and J 1 base; nucleotides not matched to a gene: 10. There are 17 residues in the CDR3. Germline V CDR1 and CDR2: MNHNS, SASEGT.

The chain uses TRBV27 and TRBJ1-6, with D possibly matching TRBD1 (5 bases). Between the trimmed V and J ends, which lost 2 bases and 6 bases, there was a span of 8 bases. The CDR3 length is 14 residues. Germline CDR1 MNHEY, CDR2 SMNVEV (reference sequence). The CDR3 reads CASSLNRSNSPLHF. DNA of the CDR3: TGTGCCAGCAGTTTAAACAGGAGTAATTCACCCCTCCACTTT.

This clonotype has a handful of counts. The CDR3 sequence: CASSIAAATGNTIYF. In nucleotides, the CDR3 is TGTGCCAGTAGTATAGCGGCAGCAACTGGAAACACCATATATTTT. The J gene is TRBJ1-3, the V gene TRBV19; the D is unclear. CDR1 is LNHDA, CDR2 SQIVND, per germline (reference sequence). The CDR3 totals 15 residues. Between the trimmed V and J ends, which lost 1 base and 2 bases, there was a span of 9 bases.

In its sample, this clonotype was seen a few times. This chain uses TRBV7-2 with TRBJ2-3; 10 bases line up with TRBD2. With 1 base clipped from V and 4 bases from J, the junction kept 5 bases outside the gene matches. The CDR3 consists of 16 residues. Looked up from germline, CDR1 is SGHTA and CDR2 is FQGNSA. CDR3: CASSLVAGGGADTQYF. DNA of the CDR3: TGTGCCAGCAGCTTAGTAGCGGGAGGTGGCGCAGATACGCAGTATTTT.

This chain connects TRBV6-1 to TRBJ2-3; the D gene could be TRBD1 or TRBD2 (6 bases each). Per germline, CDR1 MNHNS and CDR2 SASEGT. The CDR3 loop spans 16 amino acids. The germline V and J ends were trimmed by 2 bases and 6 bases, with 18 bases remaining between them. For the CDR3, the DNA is TGTGCCAGCAGTGAATACATGGGGGGCGGGGTTGATACGCAGTATTTT. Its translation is CASSEYMGGGVDTQYF.

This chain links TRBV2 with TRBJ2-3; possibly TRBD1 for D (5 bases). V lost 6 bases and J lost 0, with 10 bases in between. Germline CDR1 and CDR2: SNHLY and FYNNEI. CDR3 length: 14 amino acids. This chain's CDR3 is CASRRTQSTDTQYF. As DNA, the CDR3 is TGTGCCAGCAGAAGGACACAGAGCACAGATACGCAGTATTTT.

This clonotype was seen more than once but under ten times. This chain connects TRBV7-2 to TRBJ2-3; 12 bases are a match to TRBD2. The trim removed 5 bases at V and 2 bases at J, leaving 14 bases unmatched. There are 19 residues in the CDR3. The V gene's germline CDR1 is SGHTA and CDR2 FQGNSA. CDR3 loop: CASSPLVLAGGTPTDTQYF. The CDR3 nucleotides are TGTGCCAGCAGCCCCTTGGTACTAGCGGGAGGTACTCCCACAGATACGCAGTATTTT.

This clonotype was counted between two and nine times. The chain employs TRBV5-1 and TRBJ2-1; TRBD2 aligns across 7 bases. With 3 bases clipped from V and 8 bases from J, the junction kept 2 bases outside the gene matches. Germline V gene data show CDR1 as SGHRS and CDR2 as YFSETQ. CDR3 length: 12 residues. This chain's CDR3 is CASSSAGDEQFF. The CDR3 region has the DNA TGCGCCAGCAGCTCGGCGGGGGATGAGCAGTTCTTC.

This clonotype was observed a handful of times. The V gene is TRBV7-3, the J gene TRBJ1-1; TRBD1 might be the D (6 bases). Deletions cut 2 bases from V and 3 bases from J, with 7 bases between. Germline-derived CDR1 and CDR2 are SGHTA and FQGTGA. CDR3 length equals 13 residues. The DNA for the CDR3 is TGTGCCAGCAGCTTATACAGGGACACTGAAGCTTTCTTT. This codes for CASSLYRDTEAFF.

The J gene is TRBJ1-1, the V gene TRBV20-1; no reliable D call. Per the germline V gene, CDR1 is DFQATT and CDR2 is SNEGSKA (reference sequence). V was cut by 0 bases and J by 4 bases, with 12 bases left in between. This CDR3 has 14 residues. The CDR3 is CSARERFRSTEAFF. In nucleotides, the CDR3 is TGCAGTGCTAGAGAGCGATTTAGGAGCACTGAAGCTTTCTTT.